The 18 T cell receptor beta chains reported below all come from one sample, sequenced in a study of early stage breast cancer tumors (dated by TCRdb to the late 2010s). Library preparation was by the immunoSEQ multiplex PCR assay. Not all clones reach the TCRdb copy of this immuneACCESS table, which keeps in-frame sequences only. Checked studies attribute under half of the gap to unresolved V genes and leave the rest unexplained. The table for this sample lists around 40,000 clones; around 70% of them were counted only once. The ten largest account for 6.5% to 8% of the sample. Sequenced material: blood. These receptors came from a person between 60 and 69 years old with breast cancer.

The chain employs TRBV4-1 and TRBJ1-5; perhaps TRBD1 as D (5 bases). Per germline, CDR1 MGHRA and CDR2 YSYEKL. CDR3 length: 14 amino acids. V was trimmed by 0 bases and J by 7 bases, leaving 10 bases between them. Here the CDR3 DNA reads TGCGCCAGCAGCCAAGATGGGGCCATGCAGCCCCAGCATTTT. Residues: CASSQDGAMQPQHF.

The chain uses TRBV23-1 and TRBJ1-3; D unclear. TRBV23-1 carries the ORF label, with uncertain function. V shed 2 bases and J shed 8 bases, with 16 bases lying between them. The CDR3 extends over 15 amino acids. This CDR3 reads CASSQQQPREDTIYF. Written as DNA, the CDR3 is TGCGCCAGCAGTCAACAGCAACCCCGAGAAGACACCATATATTTT.

This chain uses TRBV29-1 with TRBJ2-3, with D uncertain. The V end was cut by 5 bases, the J end by 2 bases, with 17 bases between. Per germline, CDR1 SQVTM and CDR2 ANQGSEA. The CDR3 consists of 15 residues. The CDR3 region is CSVKGRSNPTDTQYF. In DNA, the CDR3 is TGCAGCGTTAAAGGCAGATCCAACCCCACAGATACGCAGTATTTT.

This clone was counted a few times. The chain employs TRBV5-1 and TRBJ2-7; possibly TRBD1 for D (6 bases). Between the trimmed V and J ends, which lost 5 bases and 0 bases, there was a span of 33 bases. The CDR3 length is 21 residues. Germline CDR1 is SGHRS and CDR2 is YFSETQ. The CDR3 here is CASSSLNRDLLLVWASYEQYF. The DNA for the CDR3 is TGCGCCAGCAGTAGTCTTAACAGGGACCTGCTTCTAGTTTGGGCCTCCTACGAGCAGTACTTC.

The V gene is TRBV5-8, the J gene TRBJ1-5; D remains ambiguous. CDR1 is SGHTS and CDR2 is YDEGEE in the germline V gene. This CDR3 contains 14 residues. Trimming removed 5 bases from V and 3 bases from J, with 12 bases in between. CDR3 protein: CASSHRQVNQPQHF. In nucleotides, the CDR3 is TGTGCCAGCAGTCATAGACAAGTCAATCAGCCCCAGCATTTT.

This clone was recorded once. The chain joins TRBV6-6 to TRBJ2-1; no definite D call. Germline V gene data show CDR1 as MNHNY and CDR2 as SVGAGI (reference sequence). V shed 7 bases and J shed 2 bases, with 9 bases lying between them. The CDR3 extends over 13 amino acids. In DNA, the CDR3 is TGTGCCAGCATGCCGATCACCTACAATGAGCAGTTCTTC. Amino acids: CASMPITYNEQFF.

The chain joins TRBV5-1 to TRBJ2-5, with 7 bases matching TRBD2. The CDR3 has 13 residues. The junction had 3 bases not matched to a gene; V was cut back by 2 bases and J by 5 bases. The germline CDR1 and CDR2 sequences are SGHRS and YFSETQ. CDR3: CASSLAGSETQYF. The DNA for the CDR3 is TGCGCCAGCAGCTTAGCGGGATCCGAGACCCAGTACTTC.

The chain employs TRBV19 and TRBJ2-7, with 9 bases fitting TRBD2. The germline V gene has CDR1 LNHDA and CDR2 SQIVND (reference sequence). This CDR3 has 14 amino acids. Trimming removed 5 bases from V and 6 bases from J; junction bases left unmatched: 8. The CDR3: CASSSSGDLTEQYF. CDR3 sequence (DNA): TGTGCCAGTAGTTCTAGCGGGGACCTTACCGAGCAGTACTTC.

The chain combines TRBV2 with TRBJ1-2, with 7 bases matching TRBD1. The J segment lost 0 bases and the V segment lost 6 bases, leaving 7 bases of the junction unmatched. The CDR3 runs to 15 residues. Germline assignment: CDR1 SNHLY and CDR2 FYNNEI. The CDR3 is CASSDVGQSNYGYTF. The CDR3 nucleotides read TGTGCCAGCAGCGATGTGGGACAGTCTAACTATGGCTACACCTTC.

There are a few counts of this clone. The rearrangement links TRBV2 to TRBJ1-1; D is possibly TRBD1 (5 bases). CDR3 size: 13 residues. Looked up from germline, CDR1 is SNHLY and CDR2 is FYNNEI. The ends were cut back, 4 bases at V and 1 base at J, with 7 bases in the middle. This chain's CDR3 is CASSGGRNTEAFF. The CDR3 nucleotides read TGTGCCAGCAGTGGGGGACGGAACACTGAAGCTTTCTTT.

J is TRBJ2-7 and V is TRBV6-1; D is undetermined. Germline lookup yields CDR1 MNHNS and CDR2 SASEGT. V lost 9 bases, J lost 0 bases, and 15 bases lay in between. CDR3 length: 14 amino acids. CDR3 nucleotides: TGTGCCAGTGACCGGCCCCCGAGCTCCTACGAGCAGTACTTC. It yields the protein CASDRPPSSYEQYF.

This chain links TRBV4-1 with TRBJ1-4; D is unclear. Germline V gives CDR1 MGHRA, CDR2 YSYEKL. CDR3 length: 16 residues. Trimming took off 4 bases at V and 0 bases at J, with 12 bases between the two ends. In DNA form, the CDR3 reads TGCGCCAGCAGCCGTGATCGGTCCGCAACTAATGAAAAACTGTTTTTT. Translating it yields CASSRDRSATNEKLFF.

The V gene is TRBV5-1, the J gene TRBJ1-2; 12 bases are a match to TRBD1. Germline loops: CDR1 SGHRS, CDR2 YFSETQ. The CDR3 is 16 amino acids. V lost 4 bases and J lost 2; bases outside the gene matches: 6. The CDR3 is CASSRDRGLENYGYTF. The CDR3 DNA follows: TGCGCCAGCAGCCGGGACAGGGGGCTGGAGAACTATGGCTACACCTTC.

V and J are TRBV7-2 and TRBJ2-2; 10 positions match TRBD1. V lost 4 bases, J lost 7 bases, and 15 bases stayed unmatched. CDR3 length: 18 amino acids. Per germline, CDR1 SGHTA and CDR2 FQGNSA. This CDR3 reads CASSSFRGQGYLGGELFF. The CDR3 nucleotides read TGTGCCAGCAGCTCCTTCCGGGGACAGGGGTATTTGGGCGGGGAGCTGTTTTTT.

The V gene is TRBV4-1, the J gene TRBJ1-4; D is perhaps TRBD1 (6 bases). Germline CDR1 MGHRA, CDR2 YSYEKL. The V end was cut by 5 bases, the J end by 7 bases, with 11 bases between. The CDR3 spans 13 residues. The CDR3 loop is CASSKGGFEKLFF. In DNA, the CDR3 is TGCGCCAGCAGCAAAGGGGGATTTGAAAAACTGTTTTTT.

This rearrangement joins TRBV18 to TRBJ2-3; D is unclear. Trimming cost V 5 bases and J 5 bases, with 26 bases left between them. Germline assignment: CDR1 KGHSH and CDR2 LQKENI. The CDR3 is made up of 18 amino acids. CDR3 in amino acids: CASSTEVLGLGKGDTQYF. Here the CDR3 DNA reads TGTGCCAGCTCAACCGAAGTCCTGGGCCTGGGAAAGGGAGATACGCAGTATTTT.

This sequence joins TRBV20-1 and TRBJ2-3; the D is unclear. Germline CDR1 reads DFQATT; CDR2 reads SNEGSKA (reference sequence). Trimming stripped 6 bases from V and 2 bases from J, with 6 bases between. This CDR3 is built from 11 residues. The CDR3 protein is CSAGYTDTQYF. The CDR3 coding sequence is TGCAGTGCCGGGTACACAGATACGCAGTATTTT.

CDR3 DNA: TGTGCCAGCAGCCCTCGGACAGGGGGCTCTGAAGCTTTCTTT. It specifies CASSPRTGGSEAFF. The V gene is TRBV5-8, the J gene TRBJ1-1; 11 bases are a match to TRBD1. The CDR3 totals 14 residues. Germline values: CDR1 SGHTS, CDR2 YDEGEE. The trim removed 4 bases at V and 6 bases at J, leaving 5 bases unmatched.